This T cell receptor beta chain was retrieved from a study of blood T cell repertoires in COVID-19. Residents of over 20 US areas, aged about 18 to 89 years, made up the participants. In the authors' methods: Reference gene primers were amplified, and this amplification served to estimate nucleated cell counts. The protocol was immunoSEQ multiplex PCR, while the TCRdb copy is restricted to in-frame clones and leaves out a portion. V, J and clone size were drawn from that table, and D and trimming were deduced from the DNA. The sample holds around 500,000 clones; roughly 88% are singletons and the top ten take around 1.9%. This CDR3 contains 15 residues. V gave up 0 bases and J gave up 5 bases; unmatched junction bases: 4. Germline CDR1 SGDLS, CDR2 YYNGEE.

This TCR derives from a woman aged 40 to 49 who had recovered from COVID-19. J is TRBJ2-5 and V is TRBV9; 10 bases align to TRBD2. What was sequenced was PBMCs or T cells enriched from blood (not recorded which). CDR3 protein: CASSVGPAGGETQYF. Written as DNA, the CDR3 is TGTGCCAGCAGCGTAGGCCCAGCGGGAGGGGAGACCCAGTACTTC.